This T cell receptor beta chain was identified during a study of blood T cell repertoires in COVID-19. This CDR3 region has 19 residues. Germline values: CDR1 MGHRA, CDR2 YSYEKL. With V trimmed by 2 bases and J by 7 bases, 12 bases remained unmatched. Study processing details: Reference gene primer amplification in the assay estimated nucleated cell counts. Using immunoSEQ multiplex PCR, the repertoire was profiled, and TCRdb retains in-frame clones only, with some absent. That table gives V, J and clone size, and the DNA gave D and trimming. The repertoire has some 230,000 clones, roughly 84% of them found once; the top ten carry around 3%.

The TCR was taken from a man between 45 and 60 years old who had recovered from COVID-19. The V gene is TRBV4-1, the J gene TRBJ2-2; 14 bases line up with TRBD2. The sample taken for sequencing was peripheral blood. CDR3 sequence reads: CASSQLVPGLAGDGGELFF. The CDR3 DNA is TGCGCCAGCAGCCAACTGGTTCCGGGACTAGCGGGAGATGGCGGGGAGCTGTTTTTT.